The 20 T cell receptor beta chains below come from one sample, sequenced in a study of T-cell reconstitution after alpha-beta-depleted transplantation in children (TCRdb year 2016). The library was produced with PCR. Instrument on record: Illumina HiSeq 2500. TCR libraries were prepared with molecular barcoding, using unique molecular identifiers to normalize TCRbeta repertoire quantification. The public reads were reanalyzed by TCRdb: fastp trimming at Q25, MiXCR alignment, in-frame beta chains only. When rows share a CDR3 protein, they turn into one entry using the most common DNA and genes. The sample has some 10,000 distinct CDR3 sequences on record, approximately 14% of them singletons. The top ten clones comprise roughly 53% of the sample. In light of the paper, this sample's time point label describes: day 60 (about 2 months) after transplantation. Taken with the paper, the label for treatment or condition translates to: allogeneic hematopoietic cell transplantation with graft depleted of TCRalphabeta T cells and CD19 B cells.

This sample comprised PBMCs, mostly from graft donor cells, obtained 60 days after TCRalphabeta/CD19-depleted stem cell transplant. These receptors were collected from a male patient younger than 18 who had a stem cell transplant for acute lymphoblastic leukemia, so the T cells may come from the graft donor.

This clonotype came up many times. This chain joins TRBV7-9 and TRBJ1-5, with unresolved D. CDR1 is SEHNR, CDR2 FQNEAQ, per germline (reference sequence). The CDR3 is 14 amino acids. Trimming cost V 3 bases and J 0 bases, with 6 bases left between them. CDR3 nucleotide sequence: TGTGCCAGCAGCTTGGCACCTAGCAATCAGCCCCAGCATTTT. Translating gives CASSLAPSNQPQHF.

At least ten counts were recorded for this clonotype. This chain connects TRBV10-2 to TRBJ1-1; D is ambiguous. The germline V and J ends were trimmed by 5 bases and 4 bases, with 8 bases remaining between them. Germline CDR1 and CDR2: WSHSY and SAAADI. This CDR3 region has 12 residues. Here the CDR3 DNA reads TGCGCCAGCAGTCGAACAGTCACTGAAGCTTTCTTT. Its translation: CASSRTVTEAFF.

This clonotype was detected many times. The rearrangement uses TRBV6-1 and TRBJ2-1; D ambiguous. V was trimmed by 7 bases and J by 10 bases, leaving 11 bases between them. CDR1 is MNHNS, CDR2 SASEGT, per germline. CDR3 length: 11 amino acids. This CDR3 reads CASTWNREQFF. CDR3 nucleotide sequence: TGTGCCAGCACGTGGAACCGGGAGCAGTTCTTC.

There are a few counts of this clonotype. The gene calls are TRBV7-9 and TRBJ1-6; D is ambiguous. The germline V gene encodes CDR1 SEHNR and CDR2 FQNEAQ (reference sequence). Trimming left V 5 bases short and J 15 bases short, with 11 bases between. The length of the CDR3 is 11 residues. The chain's CDR3 is CASSNMNYLHF. CDR3 DNA: TGTGCCAGCAGCAATATGAACTACCTCCACTTT.

As regards this clonotype: A much larger clone differs by one base, so this may be a read error. The chain has TRBV7-9 and TRBJ2-7; TRBD2 aligns across 10 bases. The CDR3 loop spans 16 amino acids. Looked up from germline, CDR1 is SEHNR and CDR2 is FQNEAQ (reference sequence). The CDR3 DNA sequence: TGTGCCAGCAGCGCCGCCGGGACTAGCGTCACCTACGAGCAGTCCTTC. Amino acid sequence: CASSAAGTSVTYEQSF.

This clonotype was recorded at least ten times. V is TRBV20-1 and J is TRBJ2-2; perhaps TRBD2 as D (6 bases). Germline values: CDR1 DFQATT, CDR2 SNEGSKA (reference sequence). Trimming removed 0 bases from V and 5 bases from J, with 10 bases in between. This CDR3 is 14 amino acids long. The CDR3 loop reads CSARDPGVTGELFF. CDR3 DNA: TGCAGTGCTAGAGATCCGGGGGTAACCGGGGAGCTGTTTTTT.

This clonotype came up many times. The chain is built from TRBV5-5 and TRBJ1-5, with TRBD1 matching 8 bases. Trimming removed 3 bases from V and 4 bases from J; junction bases left unmatched: 0. The CDR3 is 13 amino acids. Germline CDR1 reads SGHKS; CDR2 reads YYEKEE (reference sequence). The CDR3, as DNA: TGTGCCAGCAGCTGGACAGGGAATCAGCCCCAGCATTTT. It translates to CASSWTGNQPQHF.

This clonotype has ten or more counts. The rearrangement uses TRBV5-1 and TRBJ2-3, with TRBD1 identical over 8 bases. Unmatched junction bases numbered 8, after V lost 4 bases and J lost 4 bases. The CDR3 runs to 15 residues. Germline CDR1 and CDR2: SGHRS and YFSETQ. DNA for the CDR3: TGCGCCAGCAGCCCCGGACAGGGTTTCGCAGATACGCAGTATTTT. Its protein is CASSPGQGFADTQYF. The full variable domain, in which reference TRBV5-1 and TRBJ2-3 provide the parts outside the CDR3, is KAGVTQTPRYLIKTRGQQVTLSCSPISGHRSVSWYQQTPGQGLQFLFEYFSETQRNKGNFPGRFSGRQFSNSRSEMNVSTLELGDSALYLCASSPGQGFADTQYFGPGTRLTVL.

The sample holds many counts of this clonotype. The V gene is TRBV15, the J gene TRBJ1-1, with TRBD1 identical over 8 bases. CDR3 size: 15 residues. Germline values: CDR1 LNHNV, CDR2 YYDKDF (reference sequence). J was trimmed by 0 bases and V by 4 bases; bases with no gene match: 4. DNA for the CDR3: TGTGCCACCAGCAAGGGACAGGCTATGAACACTGAAGCTTTCTTT. This gives the protein CATSKGQAMNTEAFF. Supplemented by reference TRBV15 and TRBJ1-1, the full variable domain reads DAMVIQNPRYQVTQFGKPVTLSCSQTLNHNVMYWYQQKSSQAPKLLFHYYDKDFNNEADTPDNFQSRRPNTSFCFLDIRSPGLGDTAMYLCATSKGQAMNTEAFFGQGTRLTVV.

This clonotype was found many times. The chain recombines TRBV7-2 with TRBJ1-2; 7 nucleotides line up with TRBD1. The CDR3 extends over 15 amino acids. The J segment lost 8 bases and the V segment lost 2 bases, leaving 11 bases of the junction unmatched. Germline-derived CDR1 and CDR2 are SGHTA and FQGNSA. The CDR3 sequence is CASSLKFGQVEGYTF. The CDR3 DNA reads TGTGCCAGCAGCTTAAAGTTTGGACAGGTTGAAGGCTACACCTTC.

This clonotype was found many times. The chain is built from TRBV20-1 and TRBJ1-2, with TRBD1 identical over 8 bases. J gave up 4 bases and V 0 bases, and 7 bases lay outside the gene matches. The length of the CDR3 is 15 residues. Germline-derived CDR1 and CDR2 are DFQATT and SNEGSKA (reference sequence). The CDR3 spells CSARDFQGAPYGYTF. The CDR3 DNA is TGCAGTGCTAGAGATTTTCAGGGGGCGCCCTATGGCTACACCTTC.

This clonotype was counted at least ten times. The rearrangement uses TRBV27 and TRBJ1-1; possible D gene TRBD1, 6 bases. The CDR3 extends over 15 amino acids. Looked up from germline, CDR1 is MNHEY and CDR2 is SMNVEV (reference sequence). V was shortened by 11 bases and J by 1 base, with 20 bases between the two germline ends. CDR3 loop: CAARGGGAGNTEAFF. DNA of the CDR3: TGTGCCGCCCGGGGCGGGGGCGCAGGGAACACTGAAGCTTTCTTT.

This clonotype came up many times. V and J are TRBV12-3 or TRBV12-4 and TRBJ2-7; 10 bases agree with TRBD1. This CDR3 contains 14 residues. V lost 5 bases to trimming and J lost 3 bases; unmatched junction nucleotides: 4. The CDR3 coding sequence is TGTGCCAGCAGTCCCGGGACAGGGGACTACGAGCAGTACTTC. Its protein is CASSPGTGDYEQYF.

This clonotype was detected many times. V is TRBV10-3 and J is TRBJ2-6; no firm D call. The CDR3 sequence is 13 residues long. Trimming pared 6 bases from V and 7 bases from J, leaving 10 bases between. Germline CDR1 is ENHRY and CDR2 is SYGVKD. As DNA, the CDR3 is TGTGCCATCAGATCGCTAGTAGCCAACGTCCTGACTTTC. Protein product: CAIRSLVANVLTF.

Judged by abundance, this clonotype is medium-sized. The chain is built from TRBV5-1 and TRBJ2-7; 8 nucleotides align to TRBD1. Germline loops: CDR1 SGHRS, CDR2 YFSETQ. CDR3 size: 13 residues. Trimming took 4 bases from V and 3 from J; bases not matched to a gene: 3. As DNA, the CDR3 is TGCGCCAGCAGCACAGGGGGGTTCTACGAGCAGTACTTC. This sequence encodes CASSTGGFYEQYF.

V usage is TRBV3-1 and J usage is TRBJ2-1; 10 nucleotides match TRBD2. Germline CDR1 reads LGHDT; CDR2 reads YNNKEL (reference sequence). CDR3 size: 22 residues. V shed 0 bases, J shed 4 bases, and the junction held 21 bases outside the gene matches. The CDR3 sequence is CASSQEKPLTSGSRSWYNEQFF. DNA for the CDR3: TGTGCCAGCAGCCAAGAAAAGCCGCTGACTAGCGGGTCTAGATCCTGGTACAATGAGCAGTTCTTC.

This clonotype came up many times. CDR3 residues: CASSLSGKPQHF. The CDR3 DNA reads TGTGCCAGCAGCTTATCAGGAAAGCCCCAGCATTTT. The chain employs TRBV7-9 and TRBJ1-5; D not certain. V lost 2 bases and J lost 8, with 7 bases in between. CDR3 size: 12 residues. The V gene's germline CDR1 is SEHNR and CDR2 FQNEAQ (reference sequence).

In this sample, this clonotype turned up many times. A junction end diverges from the germline sequence, so it may reflect a read error. The V and J genes are TRBV6-5 and TRBJ2-7, with D perhaps assigned TRBD1 or TRBD2 (5 bases each). The germline V gene has CDR1 MNHEY and CDR2 SVGAGI. This CDR3 contains 14 residues. The CDR3 is CASSYSLGAYEQYF. The CDR3 DNA is TGTGCCAGCAGCTACTCGCTGGGGGCCTACGAGCAGTACTTC.

This clonotype was observed at least ten times. CDR3 bases: TGTGCCACCTCGTGGAGGGTCAGTCAGCCCCAGCATTTT. Translating gives CATSWRVSQPQHF. The chain employs TRBV19 and TRBJ1-5; D remains ambiguous. The V end was cut by 10 bases, the J end by 6 bases, with 16 bases between. Germline assignment: CDR1 LNHDA and CDR2 SQIVND (reference sequence). The CDR3 contains 13 residues.

This chain joins TRBV5-5 and TRBJ2-1; no clear D gene. V lost 2 bases and J 6 bases, leaving 15 bases between the germline ends. CDR3 length: 15 residues. The germline gives CDR1 SGHKS, CDR2 YYEKEE (reference sequence). This chain's CDR3 is CASSFVVTARNEQFF. DNA of the CDR3: TGTGCCAGCAGCTTCGTCGTGACTGCCCGCAATGAGCAGTTCTTC.